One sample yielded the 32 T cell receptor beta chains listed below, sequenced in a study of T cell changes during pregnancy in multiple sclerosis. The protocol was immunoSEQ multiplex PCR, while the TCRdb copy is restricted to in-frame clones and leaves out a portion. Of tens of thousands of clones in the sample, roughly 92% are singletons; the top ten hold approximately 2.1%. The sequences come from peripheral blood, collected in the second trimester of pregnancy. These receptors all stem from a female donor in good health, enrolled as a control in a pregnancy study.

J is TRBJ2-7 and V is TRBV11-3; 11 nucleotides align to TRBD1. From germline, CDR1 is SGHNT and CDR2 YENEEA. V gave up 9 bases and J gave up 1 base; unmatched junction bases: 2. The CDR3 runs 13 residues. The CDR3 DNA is TGTGCCAGTGGGACAGGGGGGTCCTACGAGCAGTACTTC. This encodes CASGTGGSYEQYF.

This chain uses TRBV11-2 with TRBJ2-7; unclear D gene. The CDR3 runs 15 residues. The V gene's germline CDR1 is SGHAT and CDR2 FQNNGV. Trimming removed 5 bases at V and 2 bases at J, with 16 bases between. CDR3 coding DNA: TGTGCCAGCAGCAACCTCTACCTAGTCCCCTACGAGCAGTACTTC. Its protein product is CASSNLYLVPYEQYF.

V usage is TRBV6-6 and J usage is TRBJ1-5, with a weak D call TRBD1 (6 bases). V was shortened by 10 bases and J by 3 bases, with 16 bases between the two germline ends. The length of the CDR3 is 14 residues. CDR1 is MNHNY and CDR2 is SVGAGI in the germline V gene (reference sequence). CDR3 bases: TGTGCCACCACCTTAACAGGGTACAATCAGCCCCAGCATTTT. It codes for CATTLTGYNQPQHF.

The CDR3 DNA sequence: TGTGCCAGCAGTCCTACTAGCGGGGGGGACACAGATACGCAGTATTTT. Encoded protein: CASSPTSGGDTDTQYF. The rearrangement joins TRBV5-4 to TRBJ2-3, with 13 bases matching TRBD2. This CDR3 is built from 16 residues. From germline, CDR1 is SGHNT and CDR2 YYREEE (reference sequence). The ends lost 5 bases at V and 2 bases at J; junction bases unmatched: 5.

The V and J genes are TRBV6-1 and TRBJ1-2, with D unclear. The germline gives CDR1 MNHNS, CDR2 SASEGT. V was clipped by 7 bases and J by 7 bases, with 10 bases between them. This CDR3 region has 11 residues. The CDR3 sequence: CASKFERGYTF. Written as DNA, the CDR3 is TGTGCCAGCAAGTTTGAGCGTGGCTACACCTTC.

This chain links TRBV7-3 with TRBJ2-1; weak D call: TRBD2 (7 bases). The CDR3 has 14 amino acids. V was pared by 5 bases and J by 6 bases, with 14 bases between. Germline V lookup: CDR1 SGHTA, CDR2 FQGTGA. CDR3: CASSVGGGLNEQFF. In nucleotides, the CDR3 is TGTGCCAGCAGCGTGGGGGGGGGCCTCAATGAGCAGTTCTTC.

Written as DNA, the CDR3 is TGTGCCAGCAGCCCCGGGGGGAATTCACCCCTCCACTTT. It encodes CASSPGGNSPLHF. The V and J genes are TRBV13 and TRBJ1-6, with a tentative D call TRBD1 (5 bases). The V gene's germline CDR1 is PRHDT and CDR2 FYEKMQ (reference sequence). CDR3 length: 13 amino acids. V was trimmed by 5 bases and J by 7 bases, leaving 9 bases between them.

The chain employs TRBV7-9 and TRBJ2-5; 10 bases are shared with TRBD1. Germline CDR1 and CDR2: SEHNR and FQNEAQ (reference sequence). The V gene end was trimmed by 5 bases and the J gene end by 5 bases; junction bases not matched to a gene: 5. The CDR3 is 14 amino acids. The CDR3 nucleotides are TGTGCCAGCAGCCTCGGGACAGGGGTGGAGACCCAGTACTTC. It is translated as CASSLGTGVETQYF.

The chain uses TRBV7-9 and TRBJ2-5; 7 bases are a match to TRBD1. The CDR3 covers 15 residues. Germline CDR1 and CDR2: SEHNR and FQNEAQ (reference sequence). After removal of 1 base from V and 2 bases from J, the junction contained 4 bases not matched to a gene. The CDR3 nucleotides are TGTGCCAGCAGCTTAGAGAGGGACAGTCAAGAGACCCAGTACTTC. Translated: CASSLERDSQETQYF.

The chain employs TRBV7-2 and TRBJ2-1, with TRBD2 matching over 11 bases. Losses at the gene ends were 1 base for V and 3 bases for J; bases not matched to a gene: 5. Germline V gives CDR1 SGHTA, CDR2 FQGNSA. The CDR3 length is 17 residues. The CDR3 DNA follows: TGTGCCAGCAGCTTAGTGGCTAGCGGGGGGATCTACAATGAGCAGTTCTTC. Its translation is CASSLVASGGIYNEQFF.

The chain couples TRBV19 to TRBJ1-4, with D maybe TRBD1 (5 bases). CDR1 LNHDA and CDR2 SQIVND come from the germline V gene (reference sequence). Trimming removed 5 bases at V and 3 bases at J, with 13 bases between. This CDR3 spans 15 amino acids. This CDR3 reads CASSLAGRPNEKLFF. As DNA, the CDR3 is TGTGCCAGTAGTCTCGCGGGGCGGCCTAATGAAAAACTGTTTTTT.

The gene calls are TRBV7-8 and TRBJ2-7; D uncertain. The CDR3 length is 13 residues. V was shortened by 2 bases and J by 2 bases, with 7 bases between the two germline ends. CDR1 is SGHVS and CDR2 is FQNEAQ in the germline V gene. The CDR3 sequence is CASSLRHTYEQYF. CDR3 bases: TGTGCCAGCAGCTTACGACATACCTACGAGCAGTACTTC.

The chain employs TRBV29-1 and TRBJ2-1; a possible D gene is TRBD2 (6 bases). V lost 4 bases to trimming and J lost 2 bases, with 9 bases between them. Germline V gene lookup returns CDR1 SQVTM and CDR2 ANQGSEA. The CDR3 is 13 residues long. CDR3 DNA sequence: TGCAGCGTTGGGCGGGAACCCTACAATGAGCAGTTCTTC. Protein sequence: CSVGREPYNEQFF.

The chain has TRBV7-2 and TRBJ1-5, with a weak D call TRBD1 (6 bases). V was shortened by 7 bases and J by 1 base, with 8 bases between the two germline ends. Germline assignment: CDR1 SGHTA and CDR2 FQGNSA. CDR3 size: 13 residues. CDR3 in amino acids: CASNRDSNQPQHF. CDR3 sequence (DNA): TGTGCCAGCAACAGGGACAGCAATCAGCCCCAGCATTTT. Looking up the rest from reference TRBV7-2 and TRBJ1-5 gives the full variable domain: GAGVSQSPSNKVTEKGKDVELRCDPISGHTALYWYRQSLGQGLEFLIYFQGNSAPDKSGLPSDRFSAERTGGSVSTLTIQRTQQEDSAVYLCASNRDSNQPQHFGDGTRLSIL.

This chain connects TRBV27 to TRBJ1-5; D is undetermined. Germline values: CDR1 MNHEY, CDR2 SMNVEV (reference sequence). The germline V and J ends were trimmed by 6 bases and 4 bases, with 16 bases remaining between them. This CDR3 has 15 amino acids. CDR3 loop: CASSRTRALNQPQHF. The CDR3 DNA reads TGTGCCAGCAGCCGGACTCGGGCCTTGAATCAGCCCCAGCATTTT.

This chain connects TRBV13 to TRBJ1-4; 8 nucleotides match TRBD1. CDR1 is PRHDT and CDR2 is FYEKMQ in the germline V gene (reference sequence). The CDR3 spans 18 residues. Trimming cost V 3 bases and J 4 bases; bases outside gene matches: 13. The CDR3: CASSFRDRGFGGNEKLFF. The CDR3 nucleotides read TGTGCCAGCAGCTTTCGAGACAGGGGTTTCGGCGGTAATGAAAAACTGTTTTTT.

The CDR3 protein is CASSGATSGGVETQYF. In DNA form, the CDR3 reads TGTGCCAGCAGCGGTGCGACTAGCGGGGGAGTAGAGACCCAGTACTTC. V and J are TRBV5-6 and TRBJ2-5; 12 nucleotides match TRBD2. V lost 4 bases to trimming and J lost 4 bases; unmatched junction nucleotides: 8. Germline CDR1 and CDR2: SGHDT and YYEEEE. There are 16 residues in the CDR3.

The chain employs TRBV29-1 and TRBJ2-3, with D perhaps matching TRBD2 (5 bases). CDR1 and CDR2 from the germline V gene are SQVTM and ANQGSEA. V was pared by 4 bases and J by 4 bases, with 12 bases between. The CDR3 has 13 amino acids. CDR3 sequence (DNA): TGCAGCGTTGTGGGGATTAGCGCAGATACGCAGTATTTT. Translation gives CSVVGISADTQYF.

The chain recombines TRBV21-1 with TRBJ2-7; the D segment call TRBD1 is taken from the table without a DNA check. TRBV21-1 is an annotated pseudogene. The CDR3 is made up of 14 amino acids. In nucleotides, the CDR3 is TGTGCCAGCAGCAAAGGGGGGCCCTCCTACGAGCAGTACTTC. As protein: CASSKGGPSYEQYF.

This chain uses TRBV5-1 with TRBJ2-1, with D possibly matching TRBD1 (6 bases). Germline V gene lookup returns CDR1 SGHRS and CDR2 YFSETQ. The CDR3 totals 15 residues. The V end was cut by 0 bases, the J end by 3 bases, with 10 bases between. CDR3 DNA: TGCGCCAGCAGCTTGGACAGGGAAGTCTACAATGAGCAGTTCTTC. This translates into CASSLDREVYNEQFF.

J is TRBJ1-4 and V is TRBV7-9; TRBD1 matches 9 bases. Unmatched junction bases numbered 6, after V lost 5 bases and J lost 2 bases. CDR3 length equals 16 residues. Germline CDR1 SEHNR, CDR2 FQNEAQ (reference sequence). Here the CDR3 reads CASSQQGAQTNEKLFF. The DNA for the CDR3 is TGTGCCAGCAGCCAACAGGGGGCCCAGACTAATGAAAAACTGTTTTTT.

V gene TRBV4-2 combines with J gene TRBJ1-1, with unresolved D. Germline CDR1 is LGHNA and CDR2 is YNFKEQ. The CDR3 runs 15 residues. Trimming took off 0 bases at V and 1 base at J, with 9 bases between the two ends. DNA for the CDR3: TGTGCCAGCAGCCAAGATCAGATTGCGAACACTGAAGCTTTCTTT. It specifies CASSQDQIANTEAFF.

DNA of the CDR3: TGTGCCAGCAGTTTCAGGGGGCCGAACACTGAAGCTTTCTTT. This codes for CASSFRGPNTEAFF. The rearrangement joins TRBV6-6 to TRBJ1-1, with TRBD1 identical over 8 bases. V gave up 4 bases and J gave up 1 base; unmatched junction bases: 2. Per the germline V gene, CDR1 is MNHNY and CDR2 is SVGAGI (reference sequence). The CDR3 loop spans 14 amino acids.

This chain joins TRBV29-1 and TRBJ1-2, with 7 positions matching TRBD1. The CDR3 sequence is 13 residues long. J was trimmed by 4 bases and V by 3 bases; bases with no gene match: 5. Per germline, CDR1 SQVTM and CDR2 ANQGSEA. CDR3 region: CSVEGRDSYGYTF. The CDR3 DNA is TGCAGCGTTGAGGGTCGGGACAGCTATGGCTACACCTTC.

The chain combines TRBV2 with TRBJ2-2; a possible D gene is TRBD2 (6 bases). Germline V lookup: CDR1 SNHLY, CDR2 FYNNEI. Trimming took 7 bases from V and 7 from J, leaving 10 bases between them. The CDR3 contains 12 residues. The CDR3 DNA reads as TGTGCCAGCAAGGAGGGAAACGGGGAGCTGTTTTTT. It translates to CASKEGNGELFF.

The DNA of the CDR3 is TGTGCCAGCAGCTCCCGTTCTCCTGAAGCTTTCTTT. Translated, it gives CASSSRSPEAFF. The chain carries TRBV11-2 and TRBJ1-1, with D uncertain. V gave up 4 bases and J gave up 6 bases, with 9 bases separating them. The CDR3 has 12 amino acids. CDR1 and CDR2 (germline): SGHAT, FQNNGV.

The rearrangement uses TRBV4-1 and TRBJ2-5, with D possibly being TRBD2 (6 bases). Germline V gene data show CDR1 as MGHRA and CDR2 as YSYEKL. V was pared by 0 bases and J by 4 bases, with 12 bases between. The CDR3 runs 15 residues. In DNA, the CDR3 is TGCGCCAGCAGCCAAGATCGGGGGAAACGAGAGACCCAGTACTTC. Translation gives CASSQDRGKRETQYF.

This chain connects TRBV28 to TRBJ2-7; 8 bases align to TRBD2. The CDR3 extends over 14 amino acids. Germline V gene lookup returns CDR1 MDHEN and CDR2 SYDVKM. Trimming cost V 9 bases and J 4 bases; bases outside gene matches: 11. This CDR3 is CASWTGGSPYEQYF. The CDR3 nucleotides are TGTGCCAGTTGGACGGGGGGGAGTCCTTACGAGCAGTACTTC.

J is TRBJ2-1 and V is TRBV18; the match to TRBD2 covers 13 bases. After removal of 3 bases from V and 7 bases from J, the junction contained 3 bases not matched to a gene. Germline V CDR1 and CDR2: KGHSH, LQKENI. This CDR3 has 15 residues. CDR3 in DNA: TGTGCCAGCTCACCTGGGACTAGCGGGGAGAATGAGCAGTTCTTC. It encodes CASSPGTSGENEQFF.

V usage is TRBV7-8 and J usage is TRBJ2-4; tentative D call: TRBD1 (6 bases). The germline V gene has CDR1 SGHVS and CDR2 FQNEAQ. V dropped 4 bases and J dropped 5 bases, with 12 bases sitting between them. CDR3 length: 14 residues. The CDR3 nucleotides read TGTGCCAGCAGCTCTCCCGGGACACAAAACATTCAGTACTTC. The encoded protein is CASSSPGTQNIQYF.

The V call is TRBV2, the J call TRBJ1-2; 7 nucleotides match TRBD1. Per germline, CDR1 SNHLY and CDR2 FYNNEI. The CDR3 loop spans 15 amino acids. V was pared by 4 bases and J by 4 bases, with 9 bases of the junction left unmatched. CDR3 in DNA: TGTGCCAGCAGTGTTAACAGGGGTGCCTCCTATGGCTACACCTTC. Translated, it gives CASSVNRGASYGYTF.

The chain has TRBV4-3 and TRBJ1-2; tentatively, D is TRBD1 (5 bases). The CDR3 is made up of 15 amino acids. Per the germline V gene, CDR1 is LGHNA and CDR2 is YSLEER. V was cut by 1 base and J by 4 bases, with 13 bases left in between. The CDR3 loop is CASSQGLQAFYGYTF. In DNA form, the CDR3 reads TGCGCCAGCAGCCAAGGTCTACAGGCGTTCTATGGCTACACCTTC.